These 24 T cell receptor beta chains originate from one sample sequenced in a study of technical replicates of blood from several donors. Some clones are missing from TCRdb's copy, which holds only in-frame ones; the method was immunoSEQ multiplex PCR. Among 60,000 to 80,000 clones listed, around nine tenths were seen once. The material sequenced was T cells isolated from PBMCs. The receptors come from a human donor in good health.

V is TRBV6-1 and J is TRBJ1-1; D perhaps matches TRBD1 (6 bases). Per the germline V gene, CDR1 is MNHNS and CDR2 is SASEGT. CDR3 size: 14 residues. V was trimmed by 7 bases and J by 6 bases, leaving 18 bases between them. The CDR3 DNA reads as TGTGCCAGCAAGGCGGGGGGGGCAGTAGCTGAAGCTTTCTTT. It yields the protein CASKAGGAVAEAFF.

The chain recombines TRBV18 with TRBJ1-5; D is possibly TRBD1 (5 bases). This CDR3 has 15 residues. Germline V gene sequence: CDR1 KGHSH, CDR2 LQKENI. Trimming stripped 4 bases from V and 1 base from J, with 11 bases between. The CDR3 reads CASSHRTQSNQPQHF. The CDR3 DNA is TGTGCCAGCTCACACCGGACACAGAGCAATCAGCCCCAGCATTTT.

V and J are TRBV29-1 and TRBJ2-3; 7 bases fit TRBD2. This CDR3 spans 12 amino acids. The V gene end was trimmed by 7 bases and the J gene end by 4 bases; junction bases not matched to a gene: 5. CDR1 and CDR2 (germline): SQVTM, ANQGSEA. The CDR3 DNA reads TGCAGCGGGGACGGGAGGCCAGATACGCAGTATTTT. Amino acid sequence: CSGDGRPDTQYF.

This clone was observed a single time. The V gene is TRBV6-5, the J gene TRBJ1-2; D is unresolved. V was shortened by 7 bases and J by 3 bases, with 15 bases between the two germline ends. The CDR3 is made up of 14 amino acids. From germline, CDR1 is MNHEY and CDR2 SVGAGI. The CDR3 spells CASTELGGDYGYTF. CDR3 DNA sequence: TGTGCCAGCACCGAACTTGGTGGAGACTATGGCTACACCTTC.

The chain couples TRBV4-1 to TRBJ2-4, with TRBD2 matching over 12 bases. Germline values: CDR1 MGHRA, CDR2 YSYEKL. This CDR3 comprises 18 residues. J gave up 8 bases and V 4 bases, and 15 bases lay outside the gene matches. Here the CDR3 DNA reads TGCGCCAGCAGCCCCTCGAAGACTAGCGGGAGAGGAGCATACATTCAGTACTTC. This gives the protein CASSPSKTSGRGAYIQYF.

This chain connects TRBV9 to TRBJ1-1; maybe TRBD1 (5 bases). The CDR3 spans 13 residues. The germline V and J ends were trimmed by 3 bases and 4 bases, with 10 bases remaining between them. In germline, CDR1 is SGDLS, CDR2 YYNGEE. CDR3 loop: CASSATVTTEAFF. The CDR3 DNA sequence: TGTGCCAGCAGCGCGACAGTAACCACTGAAGCTTTCTTT.

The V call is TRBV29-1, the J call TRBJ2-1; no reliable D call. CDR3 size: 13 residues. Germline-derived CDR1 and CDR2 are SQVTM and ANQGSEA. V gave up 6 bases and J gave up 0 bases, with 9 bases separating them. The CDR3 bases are TGCAGCGTAAAGACATTCTCCTACAATGAGCAGTTCTTC. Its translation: CSVKTFSYNEQFF.

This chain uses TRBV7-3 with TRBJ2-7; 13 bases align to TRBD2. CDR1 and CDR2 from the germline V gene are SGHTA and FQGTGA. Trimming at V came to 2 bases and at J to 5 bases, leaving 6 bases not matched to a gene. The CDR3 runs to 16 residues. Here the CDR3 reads CASSLGGLAGYDEQYF. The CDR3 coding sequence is TGTGCCAGCAGCTTAGGGGGACTAGCGGGATACGACGAGCAGTACTTC. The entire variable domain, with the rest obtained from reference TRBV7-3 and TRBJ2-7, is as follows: GAGVSQTPSNKVTEKGKYVELRCDPISGHTALYWYRQSLGQGPEFLIYFQGTGAADDSGLPNDRFFAVRPEGSVSTLKIQRTERGDSAVYLCASSLGGLAGYDEQYFGPGTRLTVT.

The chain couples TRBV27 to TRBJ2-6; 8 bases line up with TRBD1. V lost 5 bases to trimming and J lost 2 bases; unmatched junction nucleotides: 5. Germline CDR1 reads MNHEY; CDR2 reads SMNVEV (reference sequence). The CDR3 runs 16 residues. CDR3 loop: CASSIRQGTGANVLTF. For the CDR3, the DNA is TGTGCCAGCAGTATCCGACAGGGGACTGGGGCCAACGTCCTGACTTTC.

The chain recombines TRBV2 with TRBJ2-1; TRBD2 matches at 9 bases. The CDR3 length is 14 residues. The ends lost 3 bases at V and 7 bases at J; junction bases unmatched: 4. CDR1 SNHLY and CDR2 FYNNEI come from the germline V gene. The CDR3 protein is CASSDWREGNEQFF. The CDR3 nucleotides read TGTGCCAGCAGTGATTGGCGGGAGGGGAATGAGCAGTTCTTC.

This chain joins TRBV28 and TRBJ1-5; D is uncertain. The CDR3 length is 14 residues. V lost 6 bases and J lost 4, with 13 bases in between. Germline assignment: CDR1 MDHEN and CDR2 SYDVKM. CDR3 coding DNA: TGTGCCAGCAGCAAAGGCGGGCAAAATCAGCCCCAGCATTTT. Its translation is CASSKGGQNQPQHF. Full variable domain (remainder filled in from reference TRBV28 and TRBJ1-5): DVKVTQSSRYLVKRTGEKVFLECVQDMDHENMFWYRQDPGLGLRLIYFSYDVKMKEKGDIPEGYSVSREKKERFSLILESASTNQTSMYLCASSKGGQNQPQHFGDGTRLSIL.

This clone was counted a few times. Written as DNA, the CDR3 is TGTGCCAGCAGTTGGACTAGCGGAGCCGGGGAGCAGTTCTTC. Its protein is CASSWTSGAGEQFF. The chain is built from TRBV14 and TRBJ2-1; 10 bases align to TRBD2. V shed 6 bases and J 10 bases; nucleotides not matched to a gene: 9. Germline V gene lookup returns CDR1 SGHDN and CDR2 FVKESK. This CDR3 is built from 14 residues.

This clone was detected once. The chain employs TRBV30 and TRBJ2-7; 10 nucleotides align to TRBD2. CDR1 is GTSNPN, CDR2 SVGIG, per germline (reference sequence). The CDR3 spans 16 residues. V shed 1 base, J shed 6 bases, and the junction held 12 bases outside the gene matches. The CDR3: CAWSASGSPRLREQYF. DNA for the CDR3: TGTGCCTGGAGTGCTAGCGGGAGCCCCCGGCTACGCGAGCAGTACTTC.

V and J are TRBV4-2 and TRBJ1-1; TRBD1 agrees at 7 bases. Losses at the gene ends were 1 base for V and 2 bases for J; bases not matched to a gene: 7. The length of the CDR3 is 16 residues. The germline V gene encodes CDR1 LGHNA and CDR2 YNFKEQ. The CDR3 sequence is CASSQVQGLENTEAFF. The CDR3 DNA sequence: TGTGCCAGCAGCCAAGTACAGGGGCTCGAAAACACTGAAGCTTTCTTT.

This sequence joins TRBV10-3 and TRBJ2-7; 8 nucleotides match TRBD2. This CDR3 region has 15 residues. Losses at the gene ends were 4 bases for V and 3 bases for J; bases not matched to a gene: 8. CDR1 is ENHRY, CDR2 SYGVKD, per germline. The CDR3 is CAISVEAGALYEQYF. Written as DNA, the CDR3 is TGTGCCATCAGTGTAGAAGCGGGAGCCCTCTACGAGCAGTACTTC.

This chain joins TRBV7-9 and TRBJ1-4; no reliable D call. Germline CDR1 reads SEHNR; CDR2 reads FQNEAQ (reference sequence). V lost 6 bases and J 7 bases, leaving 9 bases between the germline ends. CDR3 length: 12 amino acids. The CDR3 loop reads CASRAEVEKLFF. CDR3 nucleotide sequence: TGTGCCAGCAGGGCGGAGGTTGAAAAACTGTTTTTT. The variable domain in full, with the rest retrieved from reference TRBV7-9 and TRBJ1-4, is DTGVSQNPRHKITKRGQNVTFRCDPISEHNRLYWYRQTLGQGPEFLTYFQNEAQLEKSRLLSDRFSAERPKGSFSTLEIQRTEQGDSAMYLCASRAEVEKLFFGSGTQLSVL.

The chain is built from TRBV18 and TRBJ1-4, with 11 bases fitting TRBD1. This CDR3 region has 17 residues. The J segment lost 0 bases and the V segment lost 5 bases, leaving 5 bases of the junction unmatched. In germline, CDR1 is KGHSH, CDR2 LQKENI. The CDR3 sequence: CASSSGQGGATNEKLFF. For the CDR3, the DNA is TGTGCCAGCTCATCGGGACAGGGGGGTGCAACTAATGAAAAACTGTTTTTT.

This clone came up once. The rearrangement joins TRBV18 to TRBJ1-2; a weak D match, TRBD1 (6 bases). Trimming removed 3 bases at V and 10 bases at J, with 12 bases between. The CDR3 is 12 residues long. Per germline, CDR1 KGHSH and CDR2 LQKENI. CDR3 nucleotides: TGTGCCAGCTCACCGCCAGGGGATTTCTACACCTTC. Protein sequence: CASSPPGDFYTF.

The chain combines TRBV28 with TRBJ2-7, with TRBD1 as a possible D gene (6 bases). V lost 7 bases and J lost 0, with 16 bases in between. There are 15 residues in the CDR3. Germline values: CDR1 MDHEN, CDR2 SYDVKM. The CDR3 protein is CASKPQGPTSYEQYF. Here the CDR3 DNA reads TGTGCCAGCAAGCCACAGGGACCCACCTCCTACGAGCAGTACTTC.

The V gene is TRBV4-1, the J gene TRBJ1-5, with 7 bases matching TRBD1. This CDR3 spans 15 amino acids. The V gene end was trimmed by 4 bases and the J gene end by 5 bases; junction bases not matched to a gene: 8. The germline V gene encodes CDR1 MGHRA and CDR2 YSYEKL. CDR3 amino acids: CASSRGTVGHQPQHF. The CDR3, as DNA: TGCGCCAGCAGCCGAGGGACAGTGGGACATCAGCCCCAGCATTTT.

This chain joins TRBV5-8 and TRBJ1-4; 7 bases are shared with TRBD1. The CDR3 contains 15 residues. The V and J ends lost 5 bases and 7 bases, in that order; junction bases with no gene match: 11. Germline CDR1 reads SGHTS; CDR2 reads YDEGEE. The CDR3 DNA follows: TGTGCCAGCAGAACCACCTGGCAGGGGGGTGAAAAACTGTTTTTT. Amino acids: CASRTTWQGGEKLFF.

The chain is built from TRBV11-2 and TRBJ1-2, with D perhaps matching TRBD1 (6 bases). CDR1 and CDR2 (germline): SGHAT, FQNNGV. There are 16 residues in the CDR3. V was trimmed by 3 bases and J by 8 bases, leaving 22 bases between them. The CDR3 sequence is CASSLGLAGDNRGYTF. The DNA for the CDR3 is TGTGCCAGCAGCTTGGGTCTAGCTGGGGACAATCGGGGCTACACCTTC. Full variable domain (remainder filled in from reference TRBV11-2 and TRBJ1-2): EAGVAQSPRYKIIEKRQSVAFWCNPISGHATLYWYQQILGQGPKLLIQFQNNGVVDDSQLPKDRFSAERLKGVDSTLKIQPAKLEDSAVYLCASSLGLAGDNRGYTFGSGTRLTVV.

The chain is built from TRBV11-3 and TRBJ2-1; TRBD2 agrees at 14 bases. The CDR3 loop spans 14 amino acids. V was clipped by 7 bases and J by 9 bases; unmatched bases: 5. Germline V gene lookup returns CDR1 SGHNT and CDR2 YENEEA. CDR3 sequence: CASNLGTSGSEQFF. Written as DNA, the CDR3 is TGTGCCAGCAACCTCGGGACTAGCGGGAGTGAGCAGTTCTTC.

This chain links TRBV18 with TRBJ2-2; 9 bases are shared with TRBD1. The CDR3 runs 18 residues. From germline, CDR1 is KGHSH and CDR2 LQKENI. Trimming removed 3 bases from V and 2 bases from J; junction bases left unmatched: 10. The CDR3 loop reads CASSPKGGQGRNTGELFF. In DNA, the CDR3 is TGTGCCAGCTCACCGAAGGGAGGACAGGGGCGTAACACCGGGGAGCTGTTTTTT.